The clone carrying this T cell receptor beta chain appeared a few times. Antigen: not known. This sample includes further DNA sequences coding for the same CDR3. These data belong to a study of shared clonotypes between healthy human individuals. For the study at large: Three plates each covered CD4 naive and memory; CD8 naive two, CD8 memory one.

Whole-study results and caveats: Naive CD4 clonotypes were shared across several donors at approximately 5.3%.

Deep-level settings were used for running the assay. 200 to 250 ng DNA, 30,000 to 35,000 T cell genomes, went into each sorted-subset replicate PCR. Using immunoSEQ multiplex PCR, the repertoire was profiled, and TCRdb retains in-frame clones only, with some absent. The repertoire holds roughly 1,100,000 clones, around 74% seen once, with 1.4% to 1.5% in the top ten. The ends were cut back, 1 base at V and 8 bases at J, with 11 bases in the middle. Per germline, CDR1 KGHSH and CDR2 LQKENI. CDR3 length: 13 residues. The receptor was isolated from a man aged 18 to 30 in good health. Sequenced: memory CD4+ T cells sorted from blood. Indicated subset: CD45RA-negative fraction. This chain connects TRBV18 to TRBJ1-2; D remains unclear. DNA for the CDR3: TGTGCCAGCTCACCACTACGGGGTAGCGGCTACACCTTC. Protein sequence: CASSPLRGSGYTF.